A selection of T cell receptor beta chains follows, all from one sample in a study of cytomegalovirus exposure and HLA in healthy donors. Profiled with immunoSEQ multiplex PCR; TCRdb holds only in-frame clones, not every one. The specimen's table records over 100,000 clones. The sample consisted of PBMCs. The origin of the receptors is a man aged 18-30 years in good health and CMV-seronegative. Each CDR3 is given with its conserved first and last residue. The order of the fields is V gene, J gene, D gene, CDR3 protein, CDR3 DNA. A D gene is named only where the DNA matches it firmly.

TRBV28,TRBJ1-1,-,CASSLSWNTEAFF,TGTGCCAGCAGTTTATCGTGGAACACTGAAGCTTTCTTT
TRBV5-1,TRBJ1-2,TRBD1,CASSQRSGGVINYGYTF,TGCGCCAGCAGCCAGCGATCAGGGGGCGTTATTAACTATGGCTACACCTTC
TRBV30,TRBJ1-1,-,CAWTRGGTEAFF,TGTGCCTGGACTCGAGGGGGTACTGAAGCTTTCTTT
TRBV5-1,TRBJ1-5,-,CASKGGENQPQHF,TGCGCCAGCAAAGGGGGAGAAAATCAGCCCCAGCATTTT
TRBV6-5,TRBJ1-3,TRBD1,CASVQGQGGRNTIYF,TGTGCCAGCGTCCAAGGACAGGGTGGGAGAAACACCATATATTTT
TRBV7-2,TRBJ1-1,-,CASSLGPPTEAFF,TGTGCCAGCAGCTTAGGGCCGCCGACTGAAGCTTTCTTT
TRBV10-3,TRBJ1-2,-,CAIKDSDFNYGYTF,TGTGCCATCAAAGACTCGGACTTTAACTATGGCTACACCTTC
TRBV29-1,TRBJ2-1,TRBD1,CSVDPGTVPQFF,TGCAGCGTTGACCCCGGGACAGTTCCCCAGTTCTTC
TRBV5-6,TRBJ2-5,-,CASSTPVGGETQYF,TGTGCCAGCAGTACTCCGGTGGGCGGGGAGACCCAGTACTTC
TRBV19,TRBJ2-1,-,CASNPRGDGRGNEQFF,TGTGCCAGTAACCCCCGCGGGGACGGAAGGGGCAATGAGCAGTTCTTC
TRBV5-4,TRBJ1-2,TRBD1,CASSSQRTGGYGYTF,TGTGCCAGCAGCTCTCAACGGACAGGGGGCTATGGCTACACCTTC
TRBV7-2,TRBJ2-7,TRBD1,CASSPGQGMDEQYF,TGTGCCAGCAGCCCCGGACAGGGAATGGACGAGCAGTACTTC
TRBV7-8,TRBJ2-5,-,CASSPRGSGVETQYF,TGTGCCAGCAGCCCCCGGGGGAGTGGTGTAGAGACCCAGTACTTC